Listed here are 30 T cell receptor beta chains from one sample, sequenced in a study of shared clonotypes between healthy human individuals. Here immunoSEQ multiplex PCR was the method, and the copy in TCRdb shows in-frame clones only, minus some. The table records fewer than 400,000 clones, 74% of them present only once. Sequenced: memory CD4+ T cells sorted from blood. The subset denotes: CD45RA-negative fraction. The source is a man aged 25-45 years in good health.

DNA for the CDR3: TGTGCCAGCAGCCCTCGAGGACCGTTTCTACAAGGCAATGAGCAGTTCTTC. Protein product: CASSPRGPFLQGNEQFF. This chain joins TRBV27 and TRBJ2-1; no definite D call. The CDR3 extends over 17 amino acids. V was cut by 6 bases and J by 6 bases, with 24 bases left in between. Germline CDR1 reads MNHEY; CDR2 reads SMNVEV (reference sequence).

A single count supports this clone. The rearrangement joins TRBV28 to TRBJ1-4; D is ambiguous. Trimming removed 6 bases at V and 4 bases at J, with 12 bases between. Germline V lookup: CDR1 MDHEN, CDR2 SYDVKM. CDR3 size: 14 residues. The CDR3 here is CASSPLQFNEKLFF. As DNA, the CDR3 is TGTGCCAGCAGCCCACTGCAGTTTAATGAAAAACTGTTTTTT. The full variable domain, rest sourced from reference TRBV28 and TRBJ1-4, is DVKVTQSSRYLVKRTGEKVFLECVQDMDHENMFWYRQDPGLGLRLIYFSYDVKMKEKGDIPEGYSVSREKKERFSLILESASTNQTSMYLCASSPLQFNEKLFFGSGTQLSVL.

This chain joins TRBV30 and TRBJ1-1, with no clear D. This CDR3 is built from 12 residues. Looked up from germline, CDR1 is GTSNPN and CDR2 is SVGIG (reference sequence). The V gene lost 0 bases and the J gene lost 7 bases, with 9 bases spanning the gap. For the CDR3, the DNA is TGTGCCTGGAGTGTAGTTAGCCTTGAAGCTTTCTTT. Protein: CAWSVVSLEAFF.

This clone was counted only a few times. This chain connects TRBV7-3 to TRBJ2-1; D unclear. Between the trimmed V and J ends, which lost 0 bases and 10 bases, there was a span of 10 bases. This CDR3 contains 13 residues. CDR1 is SGHTA, CDR2 FQGTGA, per germline. For the CDR3, the DNA is TGTGCCAGCAGCTTAACGGCGACATCCGAGCAGTTCTTC. Protein product: CASSLTATSEQFF.

This clone has more than one count but fewer than ten. The sample carries other DNA sequences with the same CDR3. The chain links TRBV18 to TRBJ1-2, with 7 bases lining up with TRBD1. CDR3 length: 14 amino acids. V was clipped by 3 bases and J by 2 bases; unmatched bases: 3. Germline loops: CDR1 KGHSH, CDR2 LQKENI. CDR3 amino acids: CASSPGQQNYGYTF. The CDR3 nucleotides are TGTGCCAGCTCACCGGGACAGCAGAACTATGGCTACACCTTC. The entire variable domain, with the rest obtained from reference TRBV18 and TRBJ1-2, is as follows: NAGVMQNPRHLVRRRGQEARLRCSPMKGHSHVYWYRQLPEEGLKFMVYLQKENIIDESGMPKERFSAEFPKEGPSILRIQQVVRGDSAAYFCASSPGQQNYGYTFGSGTRLTVV.

V is TRBV6-1 and J is TRBJ2-3; D remains ambiguous. The CDR3 contains 14 residues. Germline CDR1 and CDR2: MNHNS and SASEGT. Trimming pared 7 bases from V and 1 base from J, leaving 12 bases between. The CDR3 nucleotides read TGTGCCAGCATCCGCCAGGAAGGCACAGATACGCAGTATTTT. As protein: CASIRQEGTDTQYF.

The CDR3 region has the DNA TGTGCCAGCAGCAATGGGTATTCACCCCTCCACTTT. This codes for CASSNGYSPLHF. The rearrangement joins TRBV14 to TRBJ1-6, with unresolved D. Looked up from germline, CDR1 is SGHDN and CDR2 is FVKESK. The CDR3 contains 12 residues. Trimming stripped 5 bases from V and 8 bases from J, with 7 bases between. The full variable domain, completed using reference TRBV14 and TRBJ1-6, is EAGVTQFPSHSVIEKGQTVTLRCDPISGHDNLYWYRRVMGKEIKFLLHFVKESKQDESGMPNNRFLAERTGGTYSTLKVQPAELEDSGVYFCASSNGYSPLHFGNGTRLTVT.

This chain links TRBV30 with TRBJ2-7, with D perhaps given as TRBD1 or TRBD2 (5 bases each). In germline, CDR1 is GTSNPN, CDR2 SVGIG (reference sequence). The CDR3 is 13 residues long. Trimming cost V 1 base and J 6 bases, with 13 bases left between them. This CDR3 reads CAWSGWGIGEQYF. The CDR3 DNA reads as TGTGCCTGGAGTGGCTGGGGGATCGGCGAGCAGTACTTC.

This chain connects TRBV6-5 to TRBJ1-5, with D perhaps TRBD1 (5 bases). Trimming took 4 bases from V and 1 from J, leaving 8 bases between them. This CDR3 is built from 14 residues. Germline loops: CDR1 MNHEY, CDR2 SVGAGI. The CDR3 reads CASSFGASNQPQHF. The CDR3 bases are TGTGCCAGCAGTTTCGGGGCCAGCAATCAGCCCCAGCATTTT.

The gene calls are TRBV7-9 and TRBJ2-3; D tentatively fits TRBD1 or TRBD2 (5 bases each). CDR1 is SEHNR and CDR2 is FQNEAQ in the germline V gene (reference sequence). V was trimmed by 1 base and J by 5 bases, leaving 19 bases between them. The length of the CDR3 is 17 residues. The CDR3, as DNA: TGTGCCAGCAGCTTAGGAGGGGCTAGCTCTACACGAGATACGCAGTATTTT. This codes for CASSLGGASSTRDTQYF. Drawing the rest from reference TRBV7-9 and TRBJ2-3, the complete variable domain is DTGVSQNPRHKITKRGQNVTFRCDPISEHNRLYWYRQTLGQGPEFLTYFQNEAQLEKSRLLSDRFSAERPKGSFSTLEIQRTEQGDSAMYLCASSLGGASSTRDTQYFGPGTRLTVL.

V gene TRBV5-4 combines with J gene TRBJ2-1; 7 bases fit TRBD1. Germline CDR1 reads SGHNT; CDR2 reads YYREEE (reference sequence). J lost 2 bases, V lost 3 bases, and 5 bases had no gene match. The CDR3 spans 15 residues. The CDR3 DNA reads TGTGCCAGCAGCTCGAGACAGGGAACCTACAATGAGCAGTTCTTC. As protein: CASSSRQGTYNEQFF.

This chain uses TRBV6-5 with TRBJ2-2, with 8 positions matching TRBD2. The CDR3 sequence is 15 residues long. The V gene's germline CDR1 is MNHEY and CDR2 SVGAGI. Losses at the gene ends were 8 bases for V and 1 base for J; bases not matched to a gene: 6. The CDR3 loop reads CASSGGMRNTGELFF. CDR3 coding DNA: TGTGCCAGCTCGGGGGGGATGCGGAACACCGGGGAGCTGTTTTTT.

The rearrangement joins TRBV7-2 to TRBJ2-7, with D uncertain. V lost 5 bases and J lost 0, with 8 bases in between. Germline CDR1 and CDR2: SGHTA and FQGNSA. This CDR3 is 13 amino acids long. CDR3 DNA: TGTGCCAGCAGCGGAAGACTCTCCTACGAGCAGTACTTC. Translated: CASSGRLSYEQYF.

This clone was recorded at least ten times. This sample includes further DNA sequences coding for the same CDR3. V and J are TRBV11-3 and TRBJ2-2, with D possibly being TRBD1 (5 bases). Looked up from germline, CDR1 is SGHNT and CDR2 is YENEEA. This CDR3 contains 13 residues. V shed 4 bases and J shed 5 bases, with 8 bases lying between them. The CDR3 region is CASSSTGTGELFF. The CDR3 DNA reads as TGTGCCAGCAGCTCAACAGGAACCGGGGAGCTGTTTTTT.

Concerning this clone: With a far larger clone one base away, a read error is the likely cause. Other DNA sequences in this sample translate to the same CDR3. This chain joins TRBV6-6 and TRBJ1-5; D is perhaps TRBD1 (5 bases). V was clipped by 5 bases and J by 6 bases, with 11 bases between them. The germline gives CDR1 MNHNY, CDR2 SVGAGI (reference sequence). This CDR3 spans 13 amino acids. The DNA of the CDR3 is TGTGCCAGCAGTCCCGGAACAGGTCAGCCCCAGCATTTT. Its protein is CASSPGTGQPQHF.

The chain carries TRBV28 and TRBJ2-7; no clear D gene. This CDR3 has 13 amino acids. The germline V and J ends were trimmed by 6 bases and 6 bases, with 15 bases remaining between them. Germline CDR1 and CDR2: MDHEN and SYDVKM. This CDR3 reads CASSPDLSTEQYF. CDR3 nucleotide sequence: TGTGCCAGCAGCCCTGATTTATCAACCGAGCAGTACTTC.

The rearrangement joins TRBV28 to TRBJ2-2; 7 nucleotides match TRBD2. The CDR3 contains 16 residues. Germline lookup yields CDR1 MDHEN and CDR2 SYDVKM. The junction had 12 bases not matched to a gene; V was cut back by 4 bases and J by 7 bases. CDR3 nucleotides: TGTGCCAGCAGTTCCCGGCGACGGGGGGATGTCGGGGAGCTGTTTTTT. It encodes CASSSRRRGDVGELFF.

About this clone: The same CDR3 can be traced to other DNA sequences in this sample. CDR3 loop: CSASLNTEAFF. In nucleotides, the CDR3 is TGCAGTGCTAGTCTGAACACTGAAGCTTTCTTT. The genes are TRBV20-1 and TRBJ1-1; D remains unclear. V lost 3 bases to trimming and J lost 0 bases, with 2 bases between them. This CDR3 region has 11 residues. The V gene's germline CDR1 is DFQATT and CDR2 SNEGSKA (reference sequence).

About this clone: A read error may explain this, as a much larger clone is one base away. The rearrangement joins TRBV19 to TRBJ2-2; D is perhaps TRBD1 (8 bases). The V end was cut by 5 bases, the J end by 6 bases, with 13 bases between. The CDR3 totals 14 residues. Germline CDR1 LNHDA, CDR2 SQIVND (reference sequence). The CDR3 DNA is TGTGCCAGTAGTGTTACAGGGGGGGCCGGGGAGCTGTTTTTT. As protein: CASSVTGGAGELFF.

This sequence joins TRBV4-3 and TRBJ2-2; 8 bases are a match to TRBD1. The CDR3 runs 14 residues. Germline assignment: CDR1 LGHNA and CDR2 YSLEER. Trimming removed 6 bases from V and 7 bases from J; junction bases left unmatched: 7. CDR3 sequence reads: CASSHDRGSGELFF. In DNA form, the CDR3 reads TGCGCCAGCAGTCATGACAGGGGTAGCGGGGAGCTGTTTTTT.

In the case of this clone: Other nucleotide sequences in the sample specify the same CDR3. V is TRBV5-4 and J is TRBJ2-7; D is unresolved. Germline lookup yields CDR1 SGHNT and CDR2 YYREEE (reference sequence). V was shortened by 0 bases and J by 0 bases, with 7 bases between the two germline ends. The CDR3 loop spans 14 amino acids. This CDR3 reads CASSLDRSSYEQYF. In DNA form, the CDR3 reads TGTGCCAGCAGCTTGGACCGGAGCTCCTACGAGCAGTACTTC.

The V and J genes are TRBV11-2 and TRBJ2-1; D gene unclear. CDR1 and CDR2 from the germline V gene are SGHAT and FQNNGV. Deletions cut 2 bases from V and 4 bases from J, with 6 bases between. The CDR3 consists of 13 residues. The CDR3 nucleotides are TGTGCCAGCAGCTTATCTAGATACAATGAGCAGTTCTTC. It encodes CASSLSRYNEQFF.

This clone was seen only once. The chain couples TRBV27 to TRBJ1-5, with D hard to call. Trimming left V 3 bases short and J 3 bases short, with 3 bases between. The CDR3 is 12 residues long. Germline V gives CDR1 MNHEY, CDR2 SMNVEV (reference sequence). The CDR3 here is CASSFINQPQHF. CDR3 in DNA: TGTGCCAGCAGTTTTATCAATCAGCCCCAGCATTTT.

The rearrangement joins TRBV20-1 to TRBJ2-1; 7 bases align to TRBD1. After removal of 6 bases from V and 14 bases from J, the junction contained 10 bases not matched to a gene. This CDR3 comprises 11 residues. The germline CDR1 and CDR2 sequences are DFQATT and SNEGSKA (reference sequence). CDR3 nucleotides: TGCAGTGCCCACGGGACAGTCAGCGAGTTCTTC. As protein: CSAHGTVSEFF.

The V call is TRBV10-1, the J call TRBJ2-3; 12 bases align to TRBD2. J was trimmed by 4 bases and V by 5 bases; bases with no gene match: 7. The CDR3 extends over 16 amino acids. Germline-derived CDR1 and CDR2 are WNHNN and SYGVQD (reference sequence). Written as DNA, the CDR3 is TGCGCCAGCAGTCCTTTCAGACTAGCGGGAGCAGATACGCAGTATTTT. It yields the protein CASSPFRLAGADTQYF.

The chain carries TRBV19 and TRBJ2-7; 10 nucleotides agree with TRBD1. There are 16 residues in the CDR3. Germline V CDR1 and CDR2: LNHDA, SQIVND (reference sequence). Trimming cost V 1 base and J 3 bases; bases outside gene matches: 6. The chain's CDR3 is CASSIAPRTGGYEQYF. For the CDR3, the DNA is TGTGCCAGTAGTATAGCCCCCCGGACAGGGGGCTACGAGCAGTACTTC.

V is TRBV7-2 and J is TRBJ2-3, with D possibly matching TRBD2 (5 bases). Trimming removed 5 bases from V and 2 bases from J, with 8 bases in between. The CDR3 sequence is 13 residues long. Germline V gene lookup returns CDR1 SGHTA and CDR2 FQGNSA. The CDR3 region is CASSRGFTDTQYF. The CDR3 region has the DNA TGTGCCAGCAGCCGGGGATTCACAGATACGCAGTATTTT.

With regard to this clone: Other DNA sequences of this sample code for an identical CDR3. The V and J genes are TRBV7-6 and TRBJ1-1; no definite D call. Trimming cost V 5 bases and J 0 bases, with 7 bases left between them. Germline V gene sequence: CDR1 SGHVS, CDR2 FNYEAQ. The CDR3 runs 13 residues. In nucleotides, the CDR3 is TGTGCCAGCAGCGCCGACCTGAACACTGAAGCTTTCTTT. Translating it yields CASSADLNTEAFF.

The chain has TRBV6-4 and TRBJ1-1; D is perhaps TRBD1 (6 bases). This CDR3 has 14 amino acids. Trimming shortened V by 6 bases and J by 1 base, and 12 bases separated the two germline ends. Germline assignment: CDR1 MRHNA and CDR2 SNTAGT. CDR3 residues: CASRRQETNTEAFF. DNA for the CDR3: TGTGCCAGCAGACGACAGGAGACGAACACTGAAGCTTTCTTT.

The chain combines TRBV6-6 with TRBJ2-1; TRBD2 might be the D (5 bases). Germline CDR1 reads MNHNY; CDR2 reads SVGAGI (reference sequence). The CDR3 has 13 amino acids. V was clipped by 5 bases and J by 1 base, with 6 bases between them. Written as DNA, the CDR3 is TGTGCCAGCAGTGAGGGTTCCTACAATGAGCAGTTCTTC. Translating gives CASSEGSYNEQFF.